A selection of T cell receptor beta chains follows, all from one sample in a study of blood T cell repertoires in COVID-19. Some clones are missing from TCRdb's copy, which holds only in-frame ones; the method was immunoSEQ multiplex PCR. This table has fewer than 500,000 clones, roughly 90% appearing once. The sample taken for sequencing was PBMCs or T cells enriched from blood (not recorded which). These receptors all come from a woman under 30 who had recovered from COVID-19. CDR3s include the opening cysteine and the closing phenylalanine or tryptophan. A D gene is named only where the DNA matches it firmly. Clone size is stated in some rows and not others, as once, few, many or a class when expanded.

cdr3_nt,cdr3_aa,clone_size,j_call,v_call,d_call
TGTGCCAGCAGTTACTCATCACAGGGGGCGGCCGAGCAGTACTTC,CASSYSSQGAAEQYF,-,TRBJ2-7,TRBV6-5,TRBD1
TGCGCCAGCAGCTTGGAACCGGAAGGGGAAGGAAAACTGTTTTTT,CASSLEPEGEGKLFF,once,TRBJ1-4,TRBV5-1,-
TGTGCCAGCTCGCCGGTCCTAACAGGGGTCGGCTACACCTTC,CASSPVLTGVGYTF,-,TRBJ1-2,TRBV2,TRBD1
TGTGCCAGCAGCTCACTAGCGGGGGGCCTAAATGAGCAGTTCTTC,CASSSLAGGLNEQFF,-,TRBJ2-1,TRBV5-4,TRBD2
TGTGCCAGCTCACCACCCCCGGAAGAGACCCAGTACTTC,CASSPPPEETQYF,-,TRBJ2-5,TRBV18,-
TGTGCCAGCAGTGAACCTGTCAAAGCGGGGGCCTCCACAGATACGCAGTATTTT,CASSEPVKAGASTDTQYF,-,TRBJ2-3,TRBV2,TRBD2
TGTGCCAGCAGCCTACAAGAGACCCAGTACTTC,CASSLQETQYF,-,TRBJ2-5,TRBV12-3/TRBV12-4,-
TGTGCCAGCAGCTTAGATCTATTTGAGAGAGTCCGCTCTGGAAACACCATATATTTT,CASSLDLFERVRSGNTIYF,-,TRBJ1-3,TRBV11-3,-
TGTGCCAGTAGTCACCTAGCGGGGGCCATCACAGATACGCAGTATTTT,CASSHLAGAITDTQYF,-,TRBJ2-3,TRBV19,TRBD2
TGCGCCAGCAGCTTGGGGGAGGGATTCCAAGAGACCCAGTACTTC,CASSLGEGFQETQYF,-,TRBJ2-5,TRBV5-1,TRBD2
TGCGCCAGCAGTCAAATGATCCAGGGAACTGGTGGCTACACCTTC,CASSQMIQGTGGYTF,-,TRBJ1-2,TRBV23-1,-
TGTGCCAGCAGTCAGGGATCACCCCTCCACTTT,CASSQGSPLHF,-,TRBJ1-6,TRBV28,-
TGTGCCAGCAGCTCCCGTCCCCTTAGCAGCCCACAGTACTTC,CASSSRPLSSPQYF,-,TRBJ2-5,TRBV7-2,-
TGTGCCAGAAGGACAGGGAACTATGGCTACACCTTC,CARRTGNYGYTF,-,TRBJ1-2,TRBV5-3,TRBD1
TGCGCCAGCAGCCTCCAGGGGACCACCTACAATGAGCAGTTCTTC,CASSLQGTTYNEQFF,-,TRBJ2-1,TRBV4-1,-
TGTGCCAGCTCACCCCAAGGGACCGGGGGGACTGAAGCTTTCTTT,CASSPQGTGGTEAFF,-,TRBJ1-1,TRBV18,-
TGTGCCAGCAGCGACCTAGCGGGGGGGCCTGATACGCAGTATTTT,CASSDLAGGPDTQYF,-,TRBJ2-3,TRBV9,TRBD2
TGTGCCTCACGCAGGGCAGTCCTTCGTTATGGCTACACCTTC,CASRRAVLRYGYTF,-,TRBJ1-2,TRBV10-3,-
TGTGCCAGCAGCGTAGGGGAGAGGCAGCCCCAGCATTTT,CASSVGERQPQHF,once,TRBJ1-5,TRBV9,-
TGTGCCAGCAGCCAAGAGAACAGGGGCACCTACGAGCAGTACTTC,CASSQENRGTYEQYF,-,TRBJ2-7,TRBV4-2,TRBD1
TGCAGCGTAGACAGGGTAAATGAGCAGTTCTTC,CSVDRVNEQFF,-,TRBJ2-1,TRBV29-1,TRBD1
TGTGCCATCAGTGAGTCTAGCGGGGGGGCCTACGAGCAGTACTTC,CAISESSGGAYEQYF,-,TRBJ2-7,TRBV10-3,TRBD2
TGTGCCAGCAGCTTCCGGGATAGCGGGAGTGGGGAGCTGTTTTTT,CASSFRDSGSGELFF,-,TRBJ2-2,TRBV7-3,TRBD2
TGTGCCAGCAGTTCGGAGGGGAGCGGCCAGCCCCAGCATTTT,CASSSEGSGQPQHF,-,TRBJ1-5,TRBV6-5,-
TGTGCCTGGGACAGTAACTATGGCTACACCTTC,CAWDSNYGYTF,-,TRBJ1-2,TRBV30,-